This record looks at one T cell receptor (beta chain) sequence and its context. This specimen belongs to a study of blood T cell repertoires in COVID-19. Study as a whole: Samples representing acute and convalescent COVID-19 were sourced from the United States, Italy and Spain. Sample material is recorded as cDNA or gDNA derived from T cells, B-cell-depleted T cells, or PBMCs.

TCRdb keeps only in-frame clones here, not all; method: immunoSEQ multiplex PCR. The data contain tens of thousands of clones, 82% of them singletons. Trimming cost V 3 bases and J 3 bases; bases outside gene matches: 3. Germline CDR1 is SEHNR and CDR2 is FQNEAQ (reference sequence). CDR3 length: 14 residues. What was sequenced was peripheral blood. This sequence joins TRBV7-9 and TRBJ2-5; TRBD2 matches 8 bases. This sequence originates from a man over 45 with active or convalescent COVID-19. CDR3 region: CASSLNSGEETQYF. CDR3 sequence (DNA): TGTGCCAGCAGCTTGAATAGCGGGGAAGAGACCCAGTACTTC.